This TCR beta chain was observed in a study of response to subunit inactivated influenza vaccine. Using its own MiXCR run on the RT-PCR reads, TCRdb lists one record per CDR3 protein. Seen here are about 580,000 distinct CDR3 sequences, around 15% observed once, and the top ten hold 11%. Points from the study as a whole: Authors suggested each seasonal influenza vaccination recruits few new T cells.

As to this clonotype: What it binds is not known.

Germline assignment: CDR1 SGHRS and CDR2 YFSETQ. Trimming took 0 bases from V and 2 from J, leaving 14 bases between them. This CDR3 is built from 16 residues. The specimen was PBMCs from blood, collected about 13 days after vaccination. V gene TRBV5-1 combines with J gene TRBJ1-2, with D possibly matching TRBD1 (5 bases). The TCR was taken from a man over 45 who received an inactivated influenza vaccine. The chain's CDR3 is CASSLEHGPGNYGYTF. The CDR3 DNA reads as TGCGCCAGCAGCTTGGAGCATGGCCCAGGGAACTATGGCTACACCTTC.